This entry is about one T cell receptor (beta chain). What it binds is not known. There are 14 residues in the CDR3. V trimming: 2 bases; J trimming: 7 bases; junction bases outside the gene matches: 7. Germline loops: CDR1 SNHLY, CDR2 FYNNEI. MiXCR was run by TCRdb on the multiplex PCR reads, yielding one entry per CDR3 protein. This table has about 230,000 distinct CDR3 sequences, around 32% appearing once. This record comes from a study of breast tumors, draining lymph nodes, adjacent tissues. Samples came from axillary lymph nodes draining the breast cancer. General study results and limits: Tumor repertoires ranked between lymph nodes and nontumor tissue in diversity, with V and J gene preferences.

The chain is built from TRBV2 and TRBJ2-7; 8 bases map to TRBD2. Specimen: axillary lymph node tissue. This receptor was identified in a female donor with breast cancer. Some clones in this sample may be carry-over from other donors' samples. For the CDR3, the DNA is TGTGCCAGCAGTGAACGGGAGGGCCCGGATGAGCAGTACTTC. The encoded protein is CASSEREGPDEQYF.